These 15 T cell receptor beta chains originate from one sample sequenced in a study of T cell repertoires in cytomegalovirus infection. No antigen has been assigned to these receptors. In TCRdb, the reads were re-called with MiXCR into one record per CDR3 protein. The table records around 130,000 distinct CDR3 sequences, 24% of them present only once. The sequenced sample was PBMCs, sequenced either directly or after in vitro stimulation (not recorded which). The receptors were gathered from a human donor in good health (CMV status not recorded). Some clones in this sample may be carry-over from other donors' samples.

CDR3 in amino acids: CASSFGQGFYGYTF. In DNA form, the CDR3 reads TGTGCCAGCAGTTTTGGGCAGGGTTTCTATGGCTACACCTTC. The chain joins TRBV12-3 or TRBV12-4 to TRBJ1-2, with a weak D call TRBD1 (5 bases). CDR3 length equals 14 residues. The V gene lost 3 bases and the J gene lost 4 bases, with 12 bases spanning the gap.

This clonotype was seen at least ten times. The chain links TRBV7-4 to TRBJ1-1, with D possibly being TRBD1 (5 bases). This CDR3 spans 14 amino acids. Trimming cost V 6 bases and J 11 bases, with 22 bases left between them. From germline, CDR1 is SGHVT and CDR2 SQSDAQ. The CDR3, as DNA: TGTGCCAGCAGACGCCTAGACAGTGGGCTTCGTGCTTTCTTT. Its protein product is CASRRLDSGLRAFF.

This clonotype appeared many times. The rearrangement uses TRBV7-2 and TRBJ2-5; 7 nucleotides agree with TRBD1. Germline V gene lookup returns CDR1 SGHTA and CDR2 FQGNSA. This CDR3 is 14 amino acids long. The V gene end was trimmed by 2 bases and the J gene end by 3 bases; junction bases not matched to a gene: 3. Here the CDR3 reads CASSLQGGEETQYF. CDR3 nucleotides: TGTGCCAGCAGCTTACAAGGGGGCGAAGAGACCCAGTACTTC.

This clonotype has only a few counts. V usage is TRBV7-2 and J usage is TRBJ2-3; D possibly uses TRBD1 or TRBD2 (7 bases each). Germline V CDR1 and CDR2: SGHTA, FQGNSA. V shed 4 bases and J shed 1 base, with 15 bases lying between them. The CDR3 is 16 residues long. CDR3 region: CASSSLQGGGTDTQYF. The CDR3 nucleotides are TGTGCCAGCAGCTCACTTCAGGGGGGGGGCACAGATACGCAGTATTTT. The full variable domain, in which reference TRBV7-2 and TRBJ2-3 provide the parts outside the CDR3, is GAGVSQSPSNKVTEKGKDVELRCDPISGHTALYWYRQSLGQGLEFLIYFQGNSAPDKSGLPSDRFSAERTGGSVSTLTIQRTQQEDSAVYLCASSSLQGGGTDTQYFGPGTRLTVL.

J is TRBJ2-7 and V is TRBV28, with unresolved D. The CDR3 is 15 amino acids. Germline CDR1 and CDR2: MDHEN and SYDVKM. V was trimmed by 5 bases and J by 2 bases, leaving 16 bases between them. The CDR3 DNA sequence: TGTGCCAGCAGTATGCAGAACATTGCGGCCTACGAGCAGTACTTC. It yields the protein CASSMQNIAAYEQYF.

This clonotype came up a few times. J is TRBJ1-2 and V is TRBV10-3, with D possibly being TRBD1 (5 bases). The germline V gene has CDR1 ENHRY and CDR2 SYGVKD. V lost 5 bases, J lost 3 bases, and 16 bases lay in between. The CDR3 has 15 amino acids. CDR3 nucleotide sequence: TGTGCCATCAGTTCACCCCAAGGAGGGGACTATGGCTACACCTTC. Translation gives CAISSPQGGDYGYTF.

Regarding this clonotype: Given the absence of the conserved phenylalanine or tryptophan at the CDR3 end, a read error is likely. The chain is built from TRBV29-1 and TRBJ2-7; TRBD1 might be the D (5 bases). CDR1 SQVTM and CDR2 ANQGSEA come from the germline V gene. The CDR3 sequence is 12 residues long. Deletions cut 4 bases from V and 3 bases from J, with 10 bases between. The CDR3 bases are TGCAGCGTTGGGCAGGGAAACTACGAGCAGTACGCC. Translating gives CSVGQGNYEQYA.

This clonotype was observed a handful of times. V usage is TRBV11-3 and J usage is TRBJ2-5; possibly TRBD1 for D (6 bases). CDR1 and CDR2 (germline): SGHNT, YENEEA. With 4 bases removed from V and 0 bases from J, the gap between germline ends came to 9 bases. The CDR3 sequence is 14 residues long. The CDR3 loop is CASSSTGYQETQYF. For the CDR3, the DNA is TGTGCCAGCAGCTCAACAGGGTACCAAGAGACCCAGTACTTC. The full variable domain, with the rest looked up from reference TRBV11-3 and TRBJ2-5, is EAGVVQSPRYKIIEKKQPVAFWCNPISGHNTLYWYLQNLGQGPELLIRYENEEAVDDSQLPKDRFSAERLKGVDSTLKIQPAELGDSAVYLCASSSTGYQETQYFGPGTRLLVL.

The V and J genes are TRBV7-6 and TRBJ2-5, with 11 bases that match TRBD2. Germline V gives CDR1 SGHVS, CDR2 FNYEAQ. Trimming cost V 10 bases and J 4 bases; bases outside gene matches: 17. The CDR3 extends over 17 amino acids. CDR3 residues: CATLKGSSGRSRETQYF. The CDR3 nucleotides are TGTGCCACGCTTAAGGGGTCTAGCGGGAGGAGTCGAGAGACCCAGTACTTC. Looking up the rest from reference TRBV7-6 and TRBJ2-5 gives the full variable domain: GAGVSQSPRYKVTKRGQDVALRCDPISGHVSLYWYRQALGQGPEFLTYFNYEAQQDKSGLPNDRFSAERPEGSISTLTIQRTEQRDSAMYRCATLKGSSGRSRETQYFGPGTRLLVL.

The genes are TRBV4-1 and TRBJ1-5, with D possibly TRBD1 on 5 matching bases. The length of the CDR3 is 15 residues. The ends were cut back, 0 bases at V and 6 bases at J, with 12 bases in the middle. Germline values: CDR1 MGHRA, CDR2 YSYEKL. CDR3 amino acids: CASSQDEQVPQPQHF. The CDR3 DNA follows: TGCGCCAGCAGCCAAGATGAACAGGTCCCTCAGCCCCAGCATTTT.

This clonotype was counted only a few times. The chain employs TRBV10-3 and TRBJ2-3, with 9 nucleotides matching TRBD2. The CDR3 length is 14 residues. Germline V gene sequence: CDR1 ENHRY, CDR2 SYGVKD. V shed 3 bases, J shed 6 bases, and the junction held 4 bases outside the gene matches. CDR3 sequence (DNA): TGTGCCATCAGTGATGCTAGCGGGACGGATACGCAGTATTTT. Its protein is CAISDASGTDTQYF.

This clonotype was counted at least ten times. The V and J genes are TRBV6-1 and TRBJ1-1; 7 nucleotides match TRBD1. This CDR3 region has 14 residues. The V gene's germline CDR1 is MNHNS and CDR2 SASEGT. V lost 5 bases to trimming and J lost 3 bases; unmatched junction nucleotides: 6. The CDR3: CASSWGQYYTEAFF. CDR3 nucleotide sequence: TGTGCCAGCAGTTGGGGACAGTATTACACTGAAGCTTTCTTT.

There are a few counts of this clonotype. This rearrangement joins TRBV4-1 to TRBJ2-5, with D unclear. In germline, CDR1 is MGHRA, CDR2 YSYEKL. V was clipped by 5 bases and J by 5 bases, with 12 bases between them. The CDR3 totals 13 residues. The CDR3 nucleotides read TGCGCCAGCAGCGCCCTACCCCAGGAGACCCAGTACTTC. It codes for CASSALPQETQYF.

The sample holds many counts of this clonotype. V and J are TRBV29-1 and TRBJ2-1, with D possibly TRBD1 on 7 matching bases. The CDR3 runs to 13 residues. The V and J ends lost 6 bases and 0 bases respectively, with 9 bases between them. Germline V lookup: CDR1 SQVTM, CDR2 ANQGSEA. This chain's CDR3 is CSVQGGSYNEQFF. CDR3 DNA: TGCAGCGTGCAGGGGGGCTCCTACAATGAGCAGTTCTTC.

Ten or more counts support this clonotype. V usage is TRBV7-8 and J usage is TRBJ1-2, with D uncertain. The CDR3 runs 14 residues. The V end lost 0 bases, the J end lost 4 bases, and 9 bases lay between the germline ends. CDR1 and CDR2 (germline): SGHVS, FQNEAQ. CDR3 protein: CASSLAGGFYGYTF. In DNA, the CDR3 is TGTGCCAGCAGCTTAGCTGGTGGATTCTATGGCTACACCTTC.